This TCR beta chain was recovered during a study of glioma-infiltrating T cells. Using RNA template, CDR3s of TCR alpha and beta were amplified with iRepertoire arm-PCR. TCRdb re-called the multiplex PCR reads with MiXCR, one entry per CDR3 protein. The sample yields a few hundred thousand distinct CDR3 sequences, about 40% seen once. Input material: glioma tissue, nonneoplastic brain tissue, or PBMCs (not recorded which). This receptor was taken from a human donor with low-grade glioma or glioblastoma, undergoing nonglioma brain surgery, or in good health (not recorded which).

The CDR3 DNA is TGTGCCAGCAGTTACCGGGCTAGCGGCTACAATGAGCAGTACTTC. Amino acids: CASSYRASGYNEQYF. V gene TRBV6-2 or TRBV6-3 combines with J gene TRBJ2-7; TRBD2 matches 7 bases. Trimming took 2 bases from V and 7 from J; bases not matched to a gene: 11. The germline gives CDR1 MNHEY, CDR2 SVGEGT. This CDR3 is built from 15 residues.